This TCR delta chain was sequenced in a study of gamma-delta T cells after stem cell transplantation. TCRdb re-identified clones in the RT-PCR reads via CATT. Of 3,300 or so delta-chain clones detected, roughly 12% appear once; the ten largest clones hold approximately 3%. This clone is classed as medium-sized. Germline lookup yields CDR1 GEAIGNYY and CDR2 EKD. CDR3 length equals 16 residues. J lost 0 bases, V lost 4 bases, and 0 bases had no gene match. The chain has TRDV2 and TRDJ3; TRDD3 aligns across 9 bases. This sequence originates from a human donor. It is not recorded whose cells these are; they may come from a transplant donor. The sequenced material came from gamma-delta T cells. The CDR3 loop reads CACEGIRSWDTRQMFF. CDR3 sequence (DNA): TGTGCCTGTGAGGGGATACGCTCCTGGGACACCCGACAGATGTTTTTC.